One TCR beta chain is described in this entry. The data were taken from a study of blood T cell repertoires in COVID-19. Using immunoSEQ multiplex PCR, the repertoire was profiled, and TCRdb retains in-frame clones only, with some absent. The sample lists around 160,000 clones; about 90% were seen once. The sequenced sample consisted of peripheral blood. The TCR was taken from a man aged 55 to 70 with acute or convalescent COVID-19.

As DNA, the CDR3 is TGTGCCAGCAGCGTATCCGGGTCGGAGACCCAGTACTTC. Translating it yields CASSVSGSETQYF. V gene TRBV9 combines with J gene TRBJ2-5; D remains ambiguous. This CDR3 is 13 amino acids long. Germline assignment: CDR1 SGDLS and CDR2 YYNGEE. V gave up 1 base and J gave up 5 bases, with 9 bases separating them.